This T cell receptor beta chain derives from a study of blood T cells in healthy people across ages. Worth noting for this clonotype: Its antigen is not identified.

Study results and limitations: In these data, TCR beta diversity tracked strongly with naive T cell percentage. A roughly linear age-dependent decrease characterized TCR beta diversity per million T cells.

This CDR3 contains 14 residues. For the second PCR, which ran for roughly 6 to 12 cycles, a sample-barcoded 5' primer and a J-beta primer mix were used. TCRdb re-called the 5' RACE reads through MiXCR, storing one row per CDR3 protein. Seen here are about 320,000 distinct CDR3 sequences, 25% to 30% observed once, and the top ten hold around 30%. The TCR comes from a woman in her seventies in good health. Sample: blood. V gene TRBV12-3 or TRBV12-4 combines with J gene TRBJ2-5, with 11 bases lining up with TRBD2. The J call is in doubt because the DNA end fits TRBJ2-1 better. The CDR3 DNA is TGTGCCAGCAGTACTAGCGGGAGTTTCAATGAGCAGTTCTTC. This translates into CASSTSGSFNEQFF.